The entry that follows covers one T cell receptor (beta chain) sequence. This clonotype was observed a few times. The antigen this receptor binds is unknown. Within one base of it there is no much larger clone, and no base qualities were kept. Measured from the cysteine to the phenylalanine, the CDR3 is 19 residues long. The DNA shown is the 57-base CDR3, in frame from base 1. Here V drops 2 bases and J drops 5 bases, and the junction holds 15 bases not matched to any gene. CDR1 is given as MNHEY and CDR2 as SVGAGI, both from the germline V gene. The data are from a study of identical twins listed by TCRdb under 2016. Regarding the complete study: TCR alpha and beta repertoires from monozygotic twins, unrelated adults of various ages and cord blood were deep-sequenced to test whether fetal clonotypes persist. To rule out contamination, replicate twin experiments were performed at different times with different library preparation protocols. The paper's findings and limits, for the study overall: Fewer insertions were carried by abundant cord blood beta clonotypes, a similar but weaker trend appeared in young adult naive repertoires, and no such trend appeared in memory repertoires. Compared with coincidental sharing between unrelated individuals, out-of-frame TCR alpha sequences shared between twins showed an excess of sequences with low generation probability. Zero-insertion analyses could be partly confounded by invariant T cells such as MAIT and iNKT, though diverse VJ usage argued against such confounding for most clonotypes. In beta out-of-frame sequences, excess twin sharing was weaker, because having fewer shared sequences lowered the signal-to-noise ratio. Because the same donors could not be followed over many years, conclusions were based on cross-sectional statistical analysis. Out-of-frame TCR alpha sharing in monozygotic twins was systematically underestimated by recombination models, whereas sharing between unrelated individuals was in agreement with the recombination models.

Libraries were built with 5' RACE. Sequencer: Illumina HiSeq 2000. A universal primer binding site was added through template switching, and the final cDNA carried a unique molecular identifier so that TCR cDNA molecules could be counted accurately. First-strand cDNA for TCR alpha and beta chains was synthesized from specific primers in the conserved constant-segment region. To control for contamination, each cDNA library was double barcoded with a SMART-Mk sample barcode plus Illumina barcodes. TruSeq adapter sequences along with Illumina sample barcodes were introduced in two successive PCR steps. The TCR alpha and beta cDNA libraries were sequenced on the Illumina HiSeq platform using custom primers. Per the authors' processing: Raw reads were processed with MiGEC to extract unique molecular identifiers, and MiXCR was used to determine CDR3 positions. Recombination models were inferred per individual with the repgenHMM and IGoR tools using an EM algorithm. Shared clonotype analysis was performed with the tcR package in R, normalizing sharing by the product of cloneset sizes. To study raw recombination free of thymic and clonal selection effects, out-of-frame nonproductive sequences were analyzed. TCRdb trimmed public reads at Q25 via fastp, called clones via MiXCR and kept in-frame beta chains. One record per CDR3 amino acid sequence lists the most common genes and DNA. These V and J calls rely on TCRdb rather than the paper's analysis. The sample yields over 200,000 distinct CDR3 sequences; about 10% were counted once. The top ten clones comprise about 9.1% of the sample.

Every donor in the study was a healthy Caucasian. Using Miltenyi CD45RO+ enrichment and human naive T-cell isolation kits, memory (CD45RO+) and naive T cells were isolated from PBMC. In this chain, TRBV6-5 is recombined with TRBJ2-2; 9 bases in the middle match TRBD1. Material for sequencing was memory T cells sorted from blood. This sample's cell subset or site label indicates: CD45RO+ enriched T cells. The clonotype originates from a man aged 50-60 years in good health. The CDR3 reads CASSYLGTGISPRTGELFF. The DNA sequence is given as TGTGCCAGCAGTTACCTCGGGACAGGGATCAGTCCGCGGACCGGGGAGCTGTTTTTT.